These T cell receptor beta chains were read from a single sample in a study of T cell responses to AZD1222 COVID-19 vaccine. The protocol was immunoSEQ multiplex PCR, while the TCRdb copy is restricted to in-frame clones and leaves out a portion. Seen here are around 50,000 clones, roughly four fifths observed once, and the top ten hold roughly 10%. The input for sequencing was peripheral blood, taken on day 0 of AZD1222 vaccination. The receptors were gathered from an adult in good health. The CDR3 runs from the conserved cysteine through the conserved F or W. D genes are given only for firm matches. The listing skips clone size in some rows; elsewhere it reads once, few, many or a size class.

j_gene,v_gene,d_gene,abundance,CDR3nt,CDR3aa
TRBJ1-1,TRBV29-1,TRBD1,NA,TGCAGCGCTGGGGACAGGGGTACTGAAGCTTTCTTT,CSAGDRGTEAFF
TRBJ1-5,TRBV4-3,NA,NA,TGCGCCAGCAGCCAAGGGGGGCCCAATCAGCCCCAGCATTTT,CASSQGGPNQPQHF
TRBJ2-1,TRBV20-1,NA,NA,TGCAGTGCTAGTCGTGATAGCGGCTCCTGGAGCTCCTACAATGAGCAGTTCTTC,CSASRDSGSWSSYNEQFF
TRBJ2-7,TRBV6-5,NA,NA,TGTGCCAGCGAGGCCTTTTCTCGATACGAGCAGTACTTC,CASEAFSRYEQYF
TRBJ2-5,TRBV18,NA,NA,TGTGCCAGCTCACCACAGAATCAAGAGACCCAGTACTTC,CASSPQNQETQYF
TRBJ2-3,TRBV6-5,NA,NA,TGTGCCAGCAGTTTTAGTAGCGGACCTGGGACAGATACGCAGTATTTT,CASSFSSGPGTDTQYF
TRBJ1-2,TRBV19,NA,NA,TGTGCCAGTAGTATTGACAGGAACTATGGCTACACCTTC,CASSIDRNYGYTF
TRBJ1-5,TRBV12-5,NA,NA,TGTGCTAGTGGTTTGGTACAAGGACACGGCAATCAGCCCCAGCATTTT,CASGLVQGHGNQPQHF
TRBJ1-6,TRBV6-4,NA,NA,TGTGCCAGCAGCACGGAGGCTGGTGGGGATCCCCTCCACTTT,CASSTEAGGDPLHF
TRBJ2-5,TRBV2,NA,NA,TGTGCCAGCACGGGATCGGGGGTCCAAGAGACCCAGTACTTC,CASTGSGVQETQYF
TRBJ1-2,TRBV7-8,NA,NA,TGTGCCAGCAGCCCAAGGGCGGGGGTCGCCTATGGCTACACCTTC,CASSPRAGVAYGYTF
TRBJ1-6,TRBV5-1,NA,NA,TGCGCCAGCAGCTTGAGAGAATGGGATTCACCCCTCCACTTT,CASSLREWDSPLHF
TRBJ1-5,TRBV2,NA,NA,TGTGCCAGCACCGAGCGCGGGGAACAGCCCCAGCATTTT,CASTERGEQPQHF
TRBJ2-1,TRBV6-5,TRBD2,NA,TGTGCCAGCAGTTACTCGGGGACTAGCTACAATGAGCAGTTCTTC,CASSYSGTSYNEQFF
TRBJ2-7,TRBV6-5,TRBD1,NA,TGTGCCAGCAGACGGGACAGGGGCTACGAGCAGTACTTC,CASRRDRGYEQYF
TRBJ1-5,TRBV27,NA,NA,TGTGCCAGCAGTTTGGGCGGTAGCAATCAGCCCCAGCATTTT,CASSLGGSNQPQHF
TRBJ1-2,TRBV19,NA,NA,TGTGCCAGTATGGGGGTCCGTAACTATGGCTACACCTTC,CASMGVRNYGYTF
TRBJ2-3,TRBV28,TRBD2,few,TGTGCCAGCAGTTTCGTAGCGGGGACAGATACGCAGTATTTT,CASSFVAGTDTQYF
TRBJ1-6,TRBV4-3,TRBD1,NA,TGCGCCAGCAGCCAGTATTCAGGGGGCGCCGGTAATTCACCCCTCCACTTT,CASSQYSGGAGNSPLHF
TRBJ1-1,TRBV2,TRBD1,NA,TGTGCCAGCAGTGCAAGACAGGGGGCAGGGACTGAAGCTTTCTTT,CASSARQGAGTEAFF
TRBJ1-4,TRBV7-9,NA,once,TGTGCCAGCAGCTCAGGGACTAATGAAAAACTGTTTTTT,CASSSGTNEKLFF
TRBJ2-1,TRBV28,NA,NA,TGTGCCAGCAGCCGCCCTTCCTCCTACAATGAGCAGTTCTTC,CASSRPSSYNEQFF
TRBJ2-3,TRBV4-1,NA,NA,TGCGCCAGCAGCCAATCGGGAGTGGGTACAGATACGCAGTATTTT,CASSQSGVGTDTQYF
TRBJ2-3,TRBV18,NA,NA,TGTGCCAGCTCACCCGAACGGGATACGCAGTATTTT,CASSPERDTQYF
TRBJ1-2,TRBV2,NA,NA,TGTGCCAGCAGTGAAGACCTTATGGGGGGAGAAATCTATGGCTACACCTTC,CASSEDLMGGEIYGYTF
TRBJ1-6,TRBV19,NA,NA,TGTGCCAGTAGCGACGAACAGACCTCTACGATTTCCTCCTATAATTCACCCCTCCACTTT,CASSDEQTSTISSYNSPLHF
TRBJ2-5,TRBV5-1,NA,once,TGCGCCAGCAGCTTGGGAGGGATAGAGACCCAGTACTTC,CASSLGGIETQYF
TRBJ2-7,TRBV11-2,TRBD1,NA,TGTGCCAGCAGCTTAAGAGCGGGACAGGGCCTGTGGGGATCCTACGAGCAGTACTTC,CASSLRAGQGLWGSYEQYF
TRBJ1-2,TRBV29-1,NA,NA,TGCAGCGTTGGGGACGGACGGGGCTACACCTTC,CSVGDGRGYTF
TRBJ1-1,TRBV12-3/TRBV12-4,NA,NA,TGTGCCAGCAGTTTTAGAGCCTACACTGAAGCTTTCTTT,CASSFRAYTEAFF
TRBJ2-1,TRBV7-9,TRBD1,NA,TGTGCCAGCAGCCGAACCGGGACAGGGCGTCCCAATGAGCAGTTCTTC,CASSRTGTGRPNEQFF
TRBJ1-5,TRBV24-1,NA,NA,TGTGCCACCATCACCGGGAGGGGGGCGCGGAATCAGCCCCAGCATTTT,CATITGRGARNQPQHF
TRBJ1-2,TRBV29-1,NA,NA,TGCAGCGTTGAAGCGGCCGTACCCAACTCTGGCTACACCTTC,CSVEAAVPNSGYTF
TRBJ2-5,TRBV18,NA,once,TGTGCCAGCTCTACTTCCGGCGGAACCAAAGAGACCCAGTACTTC,CASSTSGGTKETQYF
TRBJ1-6,TRBV5-4,NA,NA,TGTGCCAGCAGCTTGCGGCAGGGCGATAATTCACCCCTCCACTTT,CASSLRQGDNSPLHF
TRBJ2-2,TRBV5-1,NA,once,TGCGCCAGTGGGACCACGAACACCGGGGAGCTGTTTTTT,CASGTTNTGELFF
TRBJ1-5,TRBV10-1,NA,few,TGCGCCAGCAGTGAGCACAGGGCGAGCAATCAGCCCCAGCATTTT,CASSEHRASNQPQHF
TRBJ2-7,TRBV6-5,TRBD1,NA,TGTGCCAGCAGCCGGGACAGGGTGGTTTACGAGCAGTACTTC,CASSRDRVVYEQYF
TRBJ2-5,TRBV27,NA,NA,TGTGCCAGCAGTTTCAATCGCCCCCAAGAGACCCAGTACTTC,CASSFNRPQETQYF
TRBJ1-1,TRBV18,NA,NA,TGTGCCAGCTCACCACTGGGCGCGAACACTGAAGCTTTCTTT,CASSPLGANTEAFF